This entry describes one T cell receptor (beta chain). This sample is part of a study of blood T cell repertoires in COVID-19. Study as a whole: Both acute and convalescent COVID-19 samples were obtained from the United States, Italy and Spain.

This CDR3 is 16 amino acids long. The V and J ends lost 5 bases and 3 bases, in that order; junction bases with no gene match: 10. Germline loops: CDR1 MNHEY, CDR2 SVGEGT. Authors' data handling: Amplification from reference gene primers served as the basis for estimated nucleated cell counts. Assay: immunoSEQ multiplex PCR; the TCRdb copy retains only in-frame clones and omits some. The DNA gave D and trimming, while V, J and clone size come from that table. The sample includes some 250,000 clones, around 90% of them seen just once. The sequenced sample was peripheral blood. The receptor was isolated from a man aged 55 to 70 who had recovered from COVID-19. The chain links TRBV6-2 or TRBV6-3 to TRBJ2-1, with 7 bases matching TRBD1. The CDR3 DNA sequence: TGTGCCAGCAGTAGGGGTAGACAGGGTATCTACAATGAGCAGTTCTTC. Translated: CASSRGRQGIYNEQFF.